These 9 T cell receptor beta chains came from one sample sequenced in a study of shared clonotypes between healthy human individuals. Clones were sequenced by immunoSEQ multiplex PCR, and TCRdb holds only the in-frame ones, with some missing. The table includes about 2.4 million clones, over 85% detected once. Sequenced: naive CD4+ T cells from PBMCs. The subset is: CD45RA+ positively selected. All receptors derive from a man aged 18 to 30 in good health. Some clones in this sample may be carry-over from other donors' samples.

The chain recombines TRBV6-1 with TRBJ1-5; D unclear. This CDR3 is built from 15 residues. Germline CDR1 reads MNHNS; CDR2 reads SASEGT. Trimming shortened V by 1 base and J by 1 base, and 8 bases separated the two germline ends. The chain's CDR3 is CASSEGWGSNQPQHF. Written as DNA, the CDR3 is TGTGCCAGCAGTGAAGGGTGGGGAAGCAATCAGCCCCAGCATTTT.

This rearrangement joins TRBV14 to TRBJ1-3; 9 bases are shared with TRBD1. CDR3 length: 18 residues. CDR1 and CDR2 (germline): SGHDN, FVKESK. With 6 bases clipped from V and 3 bases from J, the junction kept 15 bases outside the gene matches. The CDR3 DNA reads as TGTGCCAGCAGTCAACGCCTGCCCGGGACAGGGAGTGGAAACACCATATATTTT. Amino acid sequence: CASSQRLPGTGSGNTIYF.

This chain uses TRBV29-1 with TRBJ2-1; 10 bases fit TRBD1. CDR3 length equals 16 residues. From germline, CDR1 is SQVTM and CDR2 ANQGSEA. With V trimmed by 6 bases and J by 8 bases, 16 bases remained unmatched. The CDR3 nucleotides are TGCAGCGTCAAAGGGGTACGGGACAGGGGTGTGGATGAGCAGTTCTTC. Translated: CSVKGVRDRGVDEQFF.

The J gene is TRBJ1-1, the V gene TRBV5-1, with 9 positions matching TRBD1. Germline V CDR1 and CDR2: SGHRS, YFSETQ. CDR3 length: 14 residues. Trimming took 4 bases from V and 7 from J; bases not matched to a gene: 8. The CDR3 DNA sequence: TGCGCCAGCAGCCCGGGACAGGGTAATGATGAAGCTTTCTTT. Amino acid sequence: CASSPGQGNDEAFF.

The rearrangement uses TRBV7-9 and TRBJ1-1, with D hard to call. Trimming took off 5 bases at V and 5 bases at J, with 15 bases between the two ends. The CDR3 extends over 14 amino acids. The germline gives CDR1 SEHNR, CDR2 FQNEAQ (reference sequence). The CDR3 bases are TGTGCCAGCAGCCCCCGTAGGAGTGTTACTGAAGCTTTCTTT. Translation gives CASSPRRSVTEAFF.

The sample holds one count of this clone. In the same sample, other DNA sequences code for this CDR3. The genes are TRBV5-4 and TRBJ2-3; the D gene is possibly TRBD1 (5 bases). The CDR3 extends over 13 amino acids. Trimming removed 3 bases at V and 1 base at J, with 6 bases between. Looked up from germline, CDR1 is SGHNT and CDR2 is YYREEE (reference sequence). DNA for the CDR3: TGTGCCAGCAGCTCACAGGGCACAGATACGCAGTATTTT. Amino acids: CASSSQGTDTQYF.

This chain uses TRBV12-5 with TRBJ2-1, with D possibly being TRBD1 (6 bases). V was shortened by 0 bases and J by 0 bases, with 12 bases between the two germline ends. This CDR3 spans 17 amino acids. The germline CDR1 and CDR2 sequences are LGHNT and FRNRAP. The CDR3 reads CASGLVLGRGSYNEQFF. For the CDR3, the DNA is TGTGCTAGTGGTTTGGTACTTGGCAGGGGCTCCTACAATGAGCAGTTCTTC.

The chain is built from TRBV5-1 and TRBJ2-7; 7 nucleotides align to TRBD1. Trimming cost V 0 bases and J 7 bases; bases outside gene matches: 16. The CDR3 runs 17 residues. Germline lookup yields CDR1 SGHRS and CDR2 YFSETQ. The CDR3 is CASSLGSRGGTAREQYF. The DNA for the CDR3 is TGCGCCAGCAGCTTGGGGTCCCGAGGGGGCACGGCGAGGGAGCAGTACTTC.

To note about this clone: The conserved phenylalanine or tryptophan is not found at the CDR3 terminus, so this likely reflects a read error. The gene calls are TRBV10-3 and TRBJ1-2, with 7 bases that match TRBD1. V was clipped by 2 bases and J by 7 bases; unmatched bases: 4. Germline V lookup: CDR1 ENHRY, CDR2 SYGVKD. CDR3 length: 13 amino acids. The CDR3 reads CAISERQGGGYTL. The CDR3, as DNA: TGTGCCATCAGTGAGAGACAGGGTGGTGGCTACACCCTC.